The entry below gives a single T cell receptor beta chain sequence along with its context. This clonotype was recorded a few times. The antigen it binds to is not known. No much larger clonotype is one base removed from it; base qualities were not supplied. Receptor amplification or capture employed RACE. For sequencing, a NextSeq 500 was employed. Library preparation attached unique molecular identifiers to individual cDNA molecules for quantitative, reproducible TCR counting. Both TCR alpha and TCR beta chains were sequenced from each blood RNA sample. In the source study's methods: A median of approximately 96,000 TCRs per sample was observed, with a range of about 23,224 to 690,600. The Decombinator software suite was used to annotate V, J and CDR3 in the TCR reads. For the PS versus PT1 abundance plots, all samples were subsampled to the same number of TCRs (28,000). TCRs were defined as expanded if absent before sensitization and observed at least eight times at the 2-week time point. TCRdb reprocessing: public reads trimmed at Q25 with fastp, clones called with MiXCR, in-frame beta chains kept. Each record represents a unique CDR3 protein, reported with the most common genes and DNA among its rows. These V and J calls derive from TCRdb rather than the authors' analysis. Within this sample are tens of thousands of distinct CDR3 sequences, with 10% to 15% of them counted one time only. The ten largest clones add up to approximately 5% of the sample.

Reading the label with the study, this specimen's time point is: patch test 3, about 24 weeks after DPC sensitization. What the treatment or condition label conveys for this sample: therapeutic diphenylcyclopropenone sensitization with weekly scalp DPC. Blood at each patch-test visit was drawn before the patch test was applied. Eligible patients were aged 18 to 70, diagnosed with alopecia, deemed suitable for DPC therapy, and excluded if pregnant. Total RNA was isolated from unfractionated whole blood collected in Tempus Blood RNA tubes. The record originates from a study of human T cells and chemical hapten exposure (dated by TCRdb to the early 2020s). For the study in its entirety: For sensitization, 2% DPC in acetone was applied to a roughly 2 cm by roughly 2 cm area of upper inner arm skin. Weekly therapeutic DPC doses were additionally applied to the scalp of patients throughout the roughly 23-week study period. Patch testing was done on the upper back using Finn chambers containing 0.01% DPC, and results were scored after 6 days according to International Contact Dermatitis Research Group standards. The patient cohort, mostly female, included alopecia areata with under or over 50% scalp involvement, alopecia totalis and alopecia universalis. Libraries were pooled for sequencing, and per-sample TCR yields varied mainly because of small differences in library volumes within the pool. The study tracked peripheral blood TCR repertoire changes in vivo during primary and secondary sensitization to the hapten diphenylcyclopropenone (DPC) in alopecia patients. Blood samples were taken from patients before sensitization (week 0) and then at 2, 6 and about 24 weeks after DPC sensitization. Under 30 alopecia patients gave blood for TCR sequencing at one to four time points (pre-sensitization, 2, 6 and 24 weeks). The study at large found these results: Significantly more large CDR3 similarity clusters were formed by expanded TCRs than by pre-sensitization or healthy control sets, consistent with antigen-driven responses. No change with DPC sensitization was found in the number of TCRs above 1 in 1000 frequency, and no evidence of global repertoire structure alterations was found. Patch test score correlated positively with the number of PT1 expanded TCRs, reaching significance at thresholds 8, 16 and 32 but not at 4. After repeated subsampling, changes were observed in the strength of the expansion versus patch-test correlation and in the threshold at which the correlation became significant. Alopecia, a presumed autoimmune disease, was present in all patients, so the immune response of the patients might differ from that of healthy individuals.

The CDR3 covers 15 residues, taking in both the cysteine and the phenylalanine. The retained sequence is limited to the CDR3, 45 bases, with the frame set at the first base. Here V drops 6 bases and J drops 3 bases, and the junction holds 8 bases not matched to any gene. CDR1 and CDR2, per the germline V gene (reference sequence), are LNHDA and SQIVND. The source material was whole blood, sampled in connection with sensitization to the hapten diphenylcyclopropenone (DPC). This receptor was identified in a woman aged 45-60 years with alopecia areata. Some clones in this sample may be carry-over from other donors' samples. The rearrangement combines TRBV19 with TRBJ2-4; TRBD1 aligns with 7 central bases. The DNA sequence follows: TGTGCCAGTAGAGAGTTTGGGGACAGCAAAAACATTCAGTACTTC. Its coded protein is CASREFGDSKNIQYF.